These 10 T cell receptor beta chains originate from one sample sequenced in a study of blood T cell repertoires in COVID-19. Measured with immunoSEQ multiplex PCR; TCRdb has only the in-frame clones, and not every one. Here the sample spans over 85,000 clones, 80% to 90% being singletons. What was sequenced was peripheral blood. The receptors were sampled from a woman of 80 years or more with acute or convalescent COVID-19.

The chain uses TRBV30 and TRBJ2-1; a possible D gene is TRBD2 (5 bases). This CDR3 contains 16 residues. The germline gives CDR1 GTSNPN, CDR2 SVGIG (reference sequence). Trimming removed 0 bases from V and 8 bases from J, with 20 bases in between. The CDR3 DNA is TGTGCCTGGAGTGTACAAAGCGGCCAACGATGGGATGAGCAGTTCTTC. It specifies CAWSVQSGQRWDEQFF.

The V gene is TRBV9, the J gene TRBJ1-2; D might be TRBD1 (5 bases). Germline V lookup: CDR1 SGDLS, CDR2 YYNGEE. V lost 0 bases and J lost 0, with 9 bases in between. The CDR3 runs 15 residues. CDR3 coding DNA: TGTGCCAGCAGCGTAGACACAGGATCTAACTATGGCTACACCTTC. This codes for CASSVDTGSNYGYTF.

The genes are TRBV5-6 and TRBJ2-5, with 14 bases identical to TRBD2. V lost 4 bases to trimming and J lost 1 base; unmatched junction nucleotides: 6. The CDR3 has 17 amino acids. Germline lookup yields CDR1 SGHDT and CDR2 YYEEEE. The DNA of the CDR3 is TGTGCCAGCAGCCGAAGAGGACTAGCGGGAGGCCAAGAGACCCAGTACTTC. Protein: CASSRRGLAGGQETQYF.

The CDR3 protein is CASSVTSGRGETQYF. The CDR3 bases are TGCGCCAGCAGCGTGACTAGCGGGAGAGGTGAGACCCAGTACTTC. The V call is TRBV10-2, the J call TRBJ2-5; 12 bases are a match to TRBD2. V gave up 6 bases and J gave up 5 bases; unmatched junction bases: 7. Germline CDR1 reads WSHSY; CDR2 reads SAAADI. The CDR3 is 15 amino acids.

The chain couples TRBV7-9 to TRBJ1-6; D is unresolved. Trimming shortened V by 5 bases and J by 9 bases, and 11 bases separated the two germline ends. Germline V gene data show CDR1 as SEHNR and CDR2 as FQNEAQ (reference sequence). This CDR3 has 13 amino acids. DNA of the CDR3: TGTGCCAGCAGCCCCGGCGGGTTTTCACCCCTCCACTTT. Its translation is CASSPGGFSPLHF.

This clone was seen once. The chain recombines TRBV3-1 (or the pseudogene TRBV3-2) with TRBJ1-2; 9 bases are shared with TRBD1. CDR3 length: 17 residues. Germline V gene lookup returns CDR1 LGHDT and CDR2 YNNKEL (reference sequence). The V and J ends lost 4 bases and 6 bases, in that order; junction bases with no gene match: 15. The CDR3 is CASSLWGQGRVGNGYTF. For the CDR3, the DNA is TGTGCCAGCAGCCTGTGGGGACAGGGTAGGGTAGGAAATGGCTACACCTTC.

This rearrangement joins TRBV7-3 to TRBJ2-1; D not resolved. Trimming removed 2 bases from V and 5 bases from J, with 10 bases in between. CDR1 SGHTA and CDR2 FQGTGA come from the germline V gene. This CDR3 is 14 amino acids long. DNA for the CDR3: TGTGCCAGCAGCTTAGCCTTGACTGACAATGAGCAGTTCTTC. It yields the protein CASSLALTDNEQFF.

This chain uses TRBV27 with TRBJ1-2, with TRBD1 matching over 8 bases. In germline, CDR1 is MNHEY, CDR2 SMNVEV (reference sequence). The ends lost 3 bases at V and 4 bases at J; junction bases unmatched: 4. The CDR3 is 14 residues long. The CDR3 loop is CASSLSGGIYGYTF. Written as DNA, the CDR3 is TGTGCCAGCAGTTTGTCAGGGGGCATCTATGGCTACACCTTC.

The V and J genes are TRBV4-2 and TRBJ2-5; the match to TRBD2 covers 10 bases. The CDR3 has 17 residues. CDR1 is LGHNA and CDR2 is YNFKEQ in the germline V gene. Unmatched junction bases numbered 8, after V lost 0 bases and J lost 4 bases. The CDR3 region is CASSQEGSGGALETQYF. CDR3 nucleotide sequence: TGTGCCAGCAGCCAAGAAGGCAGCGGGGGGGCCTTAGAGACCCAGTACTTC.

The V gene is TRBV7-9, the J gene TRBJ1-1; TRBD1 matches at 9 bases. Trimming at V came to 10 bases and at J to 1 base, leaving 10 bases not matched to a gene. The CDR3 sequence is 15 residues long. Germline V gives CDR1 SEHNR, CDR2 FQNEAQ (reference sequence). The CDR3 spells CATKRQGVGNTEAFF. The CDR3, as DNA: TGTGCCACCAAACGACAGGGGGTGGGGAACACTGAAGCTTTCTTT.